This T cell receptor (beta chain) was identified during a study of control samples from healthy donors and cancer patients. The assay was immunoSEQ multiplex PCR, and TCRdb's table has in-frame clones only and misses some. The data contain fewer than 300,000 clones, over 75% of them singletons. V was shortened by 2 bases and J by 2 bases, with 12 bases between the two germline ends. The CDR3 has 16 amino acids. Germline loops: CDR1 KGHSH, CDR2 LQKENI. The sequenced sample consisted of PBMCs. The rearrangement uses TRBV18 and TRBJ2-2; no reliable D call. The origin of this receptor is a woman aged 60-70 years with lung cancer. CDR3 residues: CASSPVRLGNTGELFF. Written as DNA, the CDR3 is TGTGCCAGCTCACCAGTACGCCTAGGAAACACCGGGGAGCTGTTTTTT. The variable domain in full, completed from reference TRBV18 and TRBJ2-2, reads NAGVMQNPRHLVRRRGQEARLRCSPMKGHSHVYWYRQLPEEGLKFMVYLQKENIIDESGMPKERFSAEFPKEGPSILRIQQVVRGDSAAYFCASSPVRLGNTGELFFGEGSRLTVL.